The 29 T cell receptor beta chains presented below share a single source sample, sequenced in a study of T cells in Graves' hyperthyroidism and ophthalmopathy. Amplification of TCR beta CDR3 regions used RNA as the template. During a first-round RT-PCR of the TCR CDR3, the HTBI primer set was used. TCRdb independently ran MiXCR on the multiplex PCR reads; one entry per CDR3 protein. This table has roughly 350,000 distinct CDR3 sequences, roughly 13% appearing once. Material for sequencing was blood. The receptor source for this set is a woman in her twenties or thirties with Graves' hyperthyroidism.

V usage is TRBV5-1 and J usage is TRBJ2-1; D possibly corresponds to TRBD1 (6 bases). This CDR3 contains 14 residues. Germline V gene data show CDR1 as SGHRS and CDR2 as YFSETQ. Trimming took off 2 bases at V and 3 bases at J, with 9 bases between the two ends. The CDR3 is CASSFGQRYNEQFF. The CDR3 DNA follows: TGCGCCAGCAGCTTCGGACAGCGCTACAATGAGCAGTTCTTC.

V usage is TRBV18 and J usage is TRBJ2-1; D gene uncertain. Trimming shortened V by 0 bases and J by 6 bases, and 6 bases separated the two germline ends. The CDR3 extends over 13 amino acids. Germline V gene lookup returns CDR1 KGHSH and CDR2 LQKENI. The CDR3 DNA follows: TGTGCCAGCTCACCACCGGGAATCAATGAGCAGTTCTTC. This encodes CASSPPGINEQFF.

This clonotype was recorded many times. This chain connects TRBV6-2 or TRBV6-3 to TRBJ1-5; D call uncertain. The CDR3 has 12 residues. Germline CDR1 reads MNHEY; CDR2 reads SVGEGT. Deletions cut 5 bases from V and 7 bases from J, with 9 bases between. The CDR3 loop is CASSGSLQPQHF. DNA for the CDR3: TGTGCCAGCAGTGGGAGTCTCCAGCCCCAGCATTTT.

This clonotype showed up many times. The V call is TRBV11-2, the J call TRBJ2-5; the match to TRBD1 covers 7 bases. The CDR3 loop spans 14 amino acids. V gave up 5 bases and J gave up 2 bases; unmatched junction bases: 5. The germline V gene has CDR1 SGHAT and CDR2 FQNNGV. CDR3 region: CASSLVGQQETQYF. The DNA for the CDR3 is TGTGCCAGCAGCCTAGTGGGACAGCAAGAGACCCAGTACTTC.

This clonotype was seen more than once but under ten times. The chain is built from TRBV7-9 and TRBJ2-7, with 7 bases identical to TRBD1. V lost 5 bases to trimming and J lost 5 bases; unmatched junction nucleotides: 12. The CDR3 is 15 amino acids. Germline CDR1 SEHNR, CDR2 FQNEAQ (reference sequence). The CDR3 loop is CASSPPGKTGNEQYF. In DNA, the CDR3 is TGTGCCAGCAGCCCACCCGGAAAGACAGGGAACGAGCAGTACTTC.

This clonotype was counted ten times or more. The chain joins TRBV28 to TRBJ1-6, with 8 nucleotides matching TRBD1. Trimming removed 2 bases from V and 7 bases from J; junction bases left unmatched: 1. The CDR3 spans 14 residues. Germline-derived CDR1 and CDR2 are MDHEN and SYDVKM. The DNA of the CDR3 is TGTGCCAGCAGTTTAAGGGACAGGAATTCACCCCTCCACTTT. Protein product: CASSLRDRNSPLHF.

This rearrangement joins TRBV27 to TRBJ1-5; possible D gene TRBD1, 5 bases. The CDR3 has 17 residues. Trimming shortened V by 1 base and J by 2 bases, and 15 bases separated the two germline ends. Per germline, CDR1 MNHEY and CDR2 SMNVEV (reference sequence). The CDR3 spells CASSLWGTDRGNQPQHF. The CDR3 coding sequence is TGTGCCAGCAGTTTATGGGGGACCGATAGGGGCAATCAGCCCCAGCATTTT.

This clonotype has just a few counts. The chain joins TRBV15 to TRBJ2-2; possible D gene TRBD2, 5 bases. Trimming pared 5 bases from V and 1 base from J, leaving 14 bases between. CDR3 size: 16 residues. Germline assignment: CDR1 LNHNV and CDR2 YYDKDF (reference sequence). Written as DNA, the CDR3 is TGTGCCACCAGCGGGTATAGCGCCTTGAACACCGGGGAGCTGTTTTTT. Its protein is CATSGYSALNTGELFF.

This clonotype has a count of ten or more. CDR3 sequence (DNA): TGTGCCAGCAGCTACGGGGACAGGAGCCCAGATACGCAGTATTTT. As protein: CASSYGDRSPDTQYF. The V and J genes are TRBV5-5 and TRBJ2-3; TRBD1 aligns across 8 bases. The CDR3 totals 15 residues. Trimming cost V 3 bases and J 4 bases; bases outside gene matches: 7. Germline CDR1 reads SGHKS; CDR2 reads YYEKEE (reference sequence). Complete variable domain (other parts from reference TRBV5-5 and TRBJ2-3): DAGVTQSPTHLIKTRGQQVTLRCSPISGHKSVSWYQQVLGQGPQFIFQYYEKEERGRGNFPDRFSARQFPNYSSELNVNALLLGDSALYLCASSYGDRSPDTQYFGPGTRLTVL.

In its sample, this clonotype was seen many times. The chain couples TRBV7-2 to TRBJ2-7, with 10 bases lining up with TRBD2. There are 17 residues in the CDR3. Germline-derived CDR1 and CDR2 are SGHTA and FQGNSA. V gave up 5 bases and J gave up 6 bases; unmatched junction bases: 16. CDR3 sequence reads: CASSPILRLAGGPEQYF. For the CDR3, the DNA is TGTGCCAGCAGCCCAATACTAAGATTAGCGGGAGGACCCGAGCAGTACTTC.

This clonotype was counted ten times or more. This chain connects TRBV7-9 to TRBJ1-5; TRBD1 agrees at 10 bases. The length of the CDR3 is 15 residues. From germline, CDR1 is SEHNR and CDR2 FQNEAQ (reference sequence). The V and J ends lost 5 bases and 6 bases, in that order; junction bases with no gene match: 7. The CDR3 here is CASSEGTGVIQPQHF. The CDR3 DNA reads TGTGCCAGCAGCGAAGGGACAGGGGTAATTCAGCCCCAGCATTTT.

Notes on this clonotype: Being one base from a much bigger clone, this may be a read error. The rearrangement links TRBV12-3 or TRBV12-4 to TRBJ1-5; TRBD1 agrees at 8 bases. This CDR3 comprises 15 residues. CDR3 loop: CTSSLTGEGNQPQHF. CDR3 in DNA: TGTACCAGCAGCCTGACAGGGGAGGGCAATCAGCCCCAGCATTTT.

In its sample, this clonotype was seen a few times. V is TRBV3-1 and J is TRBJ2-1; D gene ambiguous. Germline loops: CDR1 LGHDT, CDR2 YNNKEL (reference sequence). V lost 3 bases, J lost 9 bases, and 6 bases lay in between. This CDR3 has 11 amino acids. CDR3 DNA: TGTGCCAGCAGCCACGCAAGTGAGCAGTTCTTC. It translates to CASSHASEQFF.

CDR3 bases: TGTGCCAGCAGTGAAGCGCAGAAGAATGGCTACACCTTC. Translation gives CASSEAQKNGYTF. The V call is TRBV6-1, the J call TRBJ1-2, with D hard to call. With 0 bases removed from V and 6 bases from J, the gap between germline ends came to 8 bases. CDR3 length: 13 residues. CDR1 MNHNS and CDR2 SASEGT come from the germline V gene.

This clonotype occurred a few times. The chain has TRBV9 and TRBJ1-6; no reliable D call. With 0 bases removed from V and 8 bases from J, the gap between germline ends came to 6 bases. Germline lookup yields CDR1 SGDLS and CDR2 YYNGEE. The length of the CDR3 is 13 residues. The CDR3 loop is CASSVGGYSPLHF. As DNA, the CDR3 is TGTGCCAGCAGCGTAGGAGGGTATTCACCCCTCCACTTT.

Worth noting for this clonotype: Being one base from a much bigger clone, this may be a read error. This chain links TRBV6-5 with TRBJ2-5; tentatively, D is TRBD1 (5 bases). CDR1 and CDR2 from the germline V gene are MNHEY and SVGAGI. This CDR3 has 16 residues. The CDR3: CASSYSRSVGQETQCF. As DNA, the CDR3 is TGTGCCAGCAGTTACTCGCGTTCTGTGGGGCAAGAGACCCAGTGCTTC.

This clonotype was recorded many times. The chain couples TRBV20-1 to TRBJ2-3, with 8 positions matching TRBD1. The V gene end was trimmed by 6 bases and the J gene end by 2 bases; junction bases not matched to a gene: 7. The length of the CDR3 is 14 residues. The V gene's germline CDR1 is DFQATT and CDR2 SNEGSKA (reference sequence). CDR3 sequence: CSADPDRVTDTQYF. For the CDR3, the DNA is TGCAGTGCAGACCCGGACAGGGTCACAGATACGCAGTATTTT.

The sample holds many counts of this clonotype. The chain is built from TRBV6-1 and TRBJ1-5, with D perhaps matching TRBD1 (6 bases). The CDR3 loop spans 15 amino acids. V was pared by 6 bases and J by 5 bases, with 17 bases between. Germline V gene data show CDR1 as MNHNS and CDR2 as SASEGT. DNA of the CDR3: TGTGCCAGCAGAAAACAGGGTTTTGGTCATCAGCCCCAGCATTTT. Residues: CASRKQGFGHQPQHF.

The V and J genes are TRBV5-1 and TRBJ2-7; 7 bases are a match to TRBD1. The CDR3 is 11 amino acids. V was pared by 5 bases and J by 7 bases, with 3 bases of the junction left unmatched. The germline CDR1 and CDR2 sequences are SGHRS and YFSETQ. CDR3 region: CASRTGEEQYF. The CDR3 DNA is TGCGCCAGCAGAACAGGGGAAGAGCAGTACTTC.

This clonotype was detected many times. This sequence joins TRBV2 and TRBJ1-4; the match to TRBD1 covers 11 bases. The trim removed 5 bases at V and 0 bases at J, leaving 2 bases unmatched. Germline V gene sequence: CDR1 SNHLY, CDR2 FYNNEI. The CDR3 is made up of 16 amino acids. In DNA, the CDR3 is TGTGCCAGCAGTCGGGACAGGGGGACAACTAATGAAAAACTGTTTTTT. Translation gives CASSRDRGTTNEKLFF.

The chain links TRBV30 to TRBJ2-2, with unresolved D. The CDR3 covers 14 residues. CDR1 is GTSNPN and CDR2 is SVGIG in the germline V gene (reference sequence). V dropped 5 bases and J dropped 2 bases, with 12 bases sitting between them. The CDR3 is CAWDYNRNTGELFF. The CDR3 DNA is TGTGCCTGGGATTACAACAGAAACACCGGGGAGCTGTTTTTT. The complete variable domain, with remaining parts taken from reference TRBV30 and TRBJ2-2, reads SQTIHQWPATLVQPVGSPLSLECTVEGTSNPNLYWYRQAAGRGLQLLFYSVGIGQISSEVPQNLSASRPQDRQFILSSKKLLLSDSGFYLCAWDYNRNTGELFFGEGSRLTVL.

This clonotype was counted at least ten times. The CDR3: CSVKAGGTDTQYF. The CDR3 DNA is TGCAGCGTGAAAGCGGGTGGCACAGATACGCAGTATTTT. The J gene is TRBJ2-3, the V gene TRBV29-1; a possible D gene is TRBD2 (6 bases). The CDR3 totals 13 residues. Trimming cost V 6 bases and J 1 base, with 11 bases left between them. The germline CDR1 and CDR2 sequences are SQVTM and ANQGSEA.

This clonotype occurred a few times. The gene calls are TRBV7-9 and TRBJ2-7, with D unclear. V was clipped by 2 bases and J by 5 bases, with 16 bases between them. The CDR3 is made up of 15 amino acids. Germline assignment: CDR1 SEHNR and CDR2 FQNEAQ (reference sequence). The DNA for the CDR3 is TGTGCCAGCAGCTTATTGCTGGGAAAGGGCGACGAGCAGTACTTC. It codes for CASSLLLGKGDEQYF. The complete variable domain, with remaining parts taken from reference TRBV7-9 and TRBJ2-7, reads DTGVSQNPRHKITKRGQNVTFRCDPISEHNRLYWYRQTLGQGPEFLTYFQNEAQLEKSRLLSDRFSAERPKGSFSTLEIQRTEQGDSAMYLCASSLLLGKGDEQYFGPGTRLTVT.

J is TRBJ2-3 and V is TRBV20-1, with a tentative D call TRBD2 (6 bases). The CDR3 covers 14 residues. Between the trimmed V and J ends, which lost 3 bases and 4 bases, there was a span of 14 bases. In germline, CDR1 is DFQATT, CDR2 SNEGSKA (reference sequence). The DNA of the CDR3 is TGCAGTGCTAGTAGCCCGGGAGACGCAGATACGCAGTATTTT. Translated: CSASSPGDADTQYF.

This clonotype was seen only a few times. The V call is TRBV27, the J call TRBJ2-2, with 9 bases lining up with TRBD2. The length of the CDR3 is 16 residues. Trimming took 2 bases from V and 4 from J; bases not matched to a gene: 5. Germline V CDR1 and CDR2: MNHEY, SMNVEV (reference sequence). Here the CDR3 DNA reads TGTGCCAGCAGTTTAATAGCGGGAGACGGCACCGGGGAGCTGTTTTTT. Its translation: CASSLIAGDGTGELFF.

J is TRBJ2-3 and V is TRBV20-1, with 12 bases identical to TRBD2. Losses at the gene ends were 5 bases for V and 2 bases for J; bases not matched to a gene: 5. This CDR3 is 15 amino acids long. Looked up from germline, CDR1 is DFQATT and CDR2 is SNEGSKA (reference sequence). CDR3 bases: TGCAGTGCTGTACGGACTAGCGGGACCACAGATACGCAGTATTTT. This encodes CSAVRTSGTTDTQYF.

This clonotype was observed a handful of times. The chain employs TRBV4-1 and TRBJ2-7, with 10 nucleotides matching TRBD2. The CDR3 is 15 amino acids. Germline loops: CDR1 MGHRA, CDR2 YSYEKL. Trimming at V came to 5 bases and at J to 4 bases, leaving 8 bases not matched to a gene. The CDR3 region is CASSARLAGRYEQYF. DNA of the CDR3: TGCGCCAGCAGCGCCAGACTAGCGGGCCGTTACGAGCAGTACTTC.

In its sample, this clonotype was seen many times. The V call is TRBV10-3, the J call TRBJ2-7, with D perhaps being TRBD1 or TRBD2 (5 bases each). V was shortened by 3 bases and J by 0 bases, with 15 bases between the two germline ends. In germline, CDR1 is ENHRY, CDR2 SYGVKD. The CDR3 is made up of 16 amino acids. For the CDR3, the DNA is TGTGCCATCAGTGACCCGGGTGGGACGTACTCCTACGAGCAGTACTTC. This sequence encodes CAISDPGGTYSYEQYF.

The chain joins TRBV3-1 to TRBJ2-2, with D hard to call. V lost 1 base and J 0 bases, leaving 6 bases between the germline ends. This CDR3 has 15 residues. From germline, CDR1 is LGHDT and CDR2 YNNKEL (reference sequence). This chain's CDR3 is CASSQAGSNTGELFF. The DNA of the CDR3 is TGTGCCAGCAGCCAAGCGGGTTCGAACACCGGGGAGCTGTTTTTT.